These 26 T cell receptor beta chains share one sample of origin, sequenced in a study of sequential checkpoint blockade in melanoma (dated by TCRdb to between 2018 and 2021). The protocol used for the library was the immunoSEQ multiplex PCR assay. TCRdb mirrors the immuneACCESS table, restricted to in-frame sequences. Some clones are absent from its copies; in checked studies, under half trace to an unresolved V gene, and the reason for the others is unknown. Counted in this sample were approximately 2,000 clones; roughly 24% of them appeared once. About 21% of the sample comes from the top ten. The intended sense of this specimen's treatment or condition label: randomized to nivolumab then ipilimumab (arm A) or the reverse (arm B). The sample consisted of tumor tissue (inferred from file names), taken from a patient given nivolumab and ipilimumab in sequence. The receptors shown here come from a human donor with melanoma.

This clone qualifies as medium-sized. The chain joins TRBV11-3 to TRBJ1-1, with unresolved D. From germline, CDR1 is SGHNT and CDR2 YENEEA. The CDR3 extends over 14 amino acids. V lost 4 bases, J lost 0 bases, and 9 bases lay in between. CDR3 loop: CASSWADLNTEAFF. The CDR3 bases are TGTGCCAGCAGCTGGGCGGACCTGAACACTGAAGCTTTCTTT.

This clone is medium-sized within its sample. The J gene is TRBJ2-3, the V gene TRBV4-1; 8 bases are a match to TRBD1. Unmatched junction bases numbered 6, after V lost 3 bases and J lost 1 base. The CDR3 consists of 16 residues. The germline gives CDR1 MGHRA, CDR2 YSYEKL. CDR3 bases: TGCGCCAGCAGCCAGCCGGACAGGGATGGCACAGATACGCAGTATTTT. It encodes CASSQPDRDGTDTQYF.

This chain uses TRBV9 with TRBJ2-5, with 7 bases matching TRBD1. This CDR3 has 13 amino acids. Germline V CDR1 and CDR2: SGDLS, YYNGEE. Germline trimming cut 3 bases from V and 6 bases from J; bases unmatched to any gene: 5. In DNA form, the CDR3 reads TGTGCCAGCAGCGGGGACAGTAGCAAGACCCAGTACTTC. It specifies CASSGDSSKTQYF.

Within the sample, this clone is medium-sized. The chain uses TRBV11-3 and TRBJ2-1; 11 positions agree with TRBD2. Germline V gene data show CDR1 as SGHNT and CDR2 as YENEEA. The CDR3 totals 17 residues. V was clipped by 7 bases and J by 0 bases; unmatched bases: 8. The CDR3 coding sequence is TGTGCCAGCACCTATTCTAGCGGGGGGAGCTCCTACAATGAGCAGTTCTTC. Encoded protein: CASTYSSGGSSYNEQFF.

The chain has TRBV6-8 and TRBJ2-4; 7 positions match TRBD1. Germline V gene sequence: CDR1 MNHGY, CDR2 SAAAGT. CDR3 length: 15 residues. Trimming removed 7 bases from V and 0 bases from J; junction bases left unmatched: 6. The CDR3 nucleotides read TGTGCCAGCAAATCAACAGGGGTAGCCAAAAACATTCAGTACTTC. Translated: CASKSTGVAKNIQYF.

The chain recombines TRBV7-4 with TRBJ2-2; D gene unclear. Looked up from germline, CDR1 is SGHVT and CDR2 is SQSDAQ. V lost 1 base, J lost 4 bases, and 4 bases lay in between. The CDR3 is 13 amino acids. The CDR3 loop reads CASSLDLTGELFF. Here the CDR3 DNA reads TGTGCCAGCAGCTTAGACCTCACCGGGGAGCTGTTTTTT.

V gene TRBV1 combines with J gene TRBJ2-1; TRBD2 is the table's D call and was not checked against the DNA. TRBV1 is classified as a pseudogene. The CDR3 consists of 15 residues. The CDR3 here is CASSRGTSGNNEQFF. CDR3 nucleotide sequence: TGCGCCAGCAGCCGCGGGACTAGCGGGAACAATGAGCAGTTCTTC.

By sample fraction, this clone is medium-sized. The V and J genes are TRBV23-1 and TRBJ2-3, with 8 bases aligning to TRBD2. TRBV23-1 is treated as an ORF (open reading frame) with a function not yet certain. Trimming at V came to 6 bases and at J to 9 bases, leaving 17 bases not matched to a gene. CDR3 length: 16 residues. Here the CDR3 reads CASSQPRGDPPKTQYF. The CDR3 DNA sequence: TGCGCCAGCAGCCAGCCGCGGGGGGACCCCCCAAAGACGCAGTATTTT.

This clone was recorded a few times. This chain uses TRBV14 with TRBJ1-3; no clear D. V gave up 4 bases and J gave up 1 base, with 14 bases separating them. Germline CDR1 SGHDN, CDR2 FVKESK. The CDR3 sequence is 16 residues long. The CDR3 region has the DNA TGTGCCAGCAGCCCGTTGGGCCCCCCATCTGGAAACACCATATATTTT. Translated, it gives CASSPLGPPSGNTIYF.

The V and J genes are TRBV6-8 and TRBJ2-7, with a weak D call TRBD1 (6 bases). CDR1 is MNHGY and CDR2 is SAAAGT in the germline V gene. The CDR3 has 18 amino acids. The V gene lost 2 bases and the J gene lost 3 bases, with 23 bases spanning the gap. CDR3 region: CASSYPAPSGTSIYEQYF. The CDR3 DNA reads as TGTGCCAGCAGTTACCCGGCCCCCTCCGGGACATCCATCTACGAGCAGTACTTC.

By share of the sample, this clone is medium-sized. The chain couples TRBV11-3 to TRBJ2-1; D might be TRBD2 (6 bases). The CDR3 length is 15 residues. Trimming stripped 7 bases from V and 7 bases from J, with 20 bases between. Germline V gene lookup returns CDR1 SGHNT and CDR2 YENEEA. The CDR3 protein is CASTTGEDRRNEQFF. CDR3 bases: TGTGCCAGCACCACCGGGGAGGATCGGAGGAATGAGCAGTTCTTC.

The rearrangement uses TRBV15 and TRBJ2-2; 7 positions match TRBD2. The CDR3 extends over 17 amino acids. The J segment lost 1 base and the V segment lost 1 base, leaving 6 bases of the junction unmatched. Germline V lookup: CDR1 LNHNV, CDR2 YYDKDF (reference sequence). DNA for the CDR3: TGTGCCACCAGCAGAGGCGTGTCGGGGGGGAACACCGGGGAGCTGTTTTTT. It codes for CATSRGVSGGNTGELFF.

This clone was detected many times. The V and J genes are TRBV11-3 and TRBJ2-3; the D is unclear. The germline V gene encodes CDR1 SGHNT and CDR2 YENEEA. This CDR3 contains 17 residues. The ends were cut back, 2 bases at V and 4 bases at J, with 19 bases in the middle. CDR3 in amino acids: CASSLRGVVHSPDTQYF. CDR3 nucleotide sequence: TGTGCCAGCAGCTTACGAGGTGTCGTCCATAGCCCAGATACGCAGTATTTT.

The chain is built from TRBV19 and TRBJ2-2; possibly TRBD2 for D (5 bases). Germline loops: CDR1 LNHDA, CDR2 SQIVND (reference sequence). The length of the CDR3 is 16 residues. Between the trimmed V and J ends, which lost 5 bases and 6 bases, there was a span of 19 bases. CDR3 sequence (DNA): TGTGCCAGTAGTCTCGGACTCTCCCTAGCCCCCGGGGAGCTGTTTTTT. Translating it yields CASSLGLSLAPGELFF.

The chain recombines TRBV12-5 with TRBJ1-5; maybe TRBD1 (5 bases). The CDR3 is 12 residues long. Germline V gene sequence: CDR1 LGHNT, CDR2 FRNRAP. The chain's CDR3 is CASREGNQPQHF. The CDR3 DNA follows: TGTGCCAGCCGTGAGGGGAACCAGCCCCAGCATTTT.

This clone was seen only a few times. The chain links TRBV6-8 to TRBJ2-2; a weak D match, TRBD1 (6 bases). The V gene lost 4 bases and the J gene lost 1 base, with 10 bases spanning the gap. From germline, CDR1 is MNHGY and CDR2 SAAAGT. The CDR3 is made up of 15 amino acids. CDR3 DNA: TGTGCCAGCAGTTCACAGGGTGGGAACACCGGGGAGCTGTTTTTT. This encodes CASSSQGGNTGELFF.

This clone was recorded only once. J is TRBJ2-2 and V is TRBV30; TRBD2 might be the D (5 bases). The CDR3 sequence is 17 residues long. CDR1 and CDR2 from the germline V gene are GTSNPN and SVGIG (reference sequence). Trimming removed 1 base at V and 2 bases at J, with 17 bases between. CDR3: CAWSGRTGRGNTGELFF. CDR3 in DNA: TGTGCCTGGAGTGGGAGGACGGGAAGAGGCAACACCGGGGAGCTGTTTTTT.

The chain links TRBV4-1 to TRBJ1-1; D gene ambiguous. Germline CDR1 MGHRA, CDR2 YSYEKL. The germline V and J ends were trimmed by 0 bases and 5 bases, with 10 bases remaining between them. The CDR3 spans 14 residues. CDR3 nucleotides: TGCGCCAGCAGCCAAGATGGTTTGGGTACTGAAGCTTTCTTT. This translates into CASSQDGLGTEAFF.

The CDR3 DNA reads TGTGCCAGCTCGCCCTACCATGGGACAGGAGGTTATGGCTACACCTTC. It translates to CASSPYHGTGGYGYTF. V is TRBV18 and J is TRBJ1-2; 8 bases fit TRBD1. Germline trimming cut 6 bases from V and 5 bases from J; bases unmatched to any gene: 14. The CDR3 length is 16 residues. CDR1 is KGHSH, CDR2 LQKENI, per germline.

In this sample, this clone is medium-sized. This rearrangement joins TRBV11-3 to TRBJ2-5; D not certain. The CDR3 consists of 15 residues. V was cut by 5 bases and J by 0 bases, with 13 bases left in between. The germline V gene has CDR1 SGHNT and CDR2 YENEEA. The CDR3 region is CASSRSWAHQETQYF. For the CDR3, the DNA is TGTGCCAGCAGCCGGAGTTGGGCCCACCAAGAGACCCAGTACTTC.

By proportion, this clone is medium-sized. The genes are TRBV19 and TRBJ1-1; 7 bases line up with TRBD1. CDR1 is LNHDA and CDR2 is SQIVND in the germline V gene (reference sequence). The V gene end was trimmed by 6 bases and the J gene end by 0 bases; junction bases not matched to a gene: 7. There are 15 residues in the CDR3. CDR3 sequence (DNA): TGTGCCAGTAGCCTACAGGGGAACTTGAACACTGAAGCTTTCTTT. Its translation: CASSLQGNLNTEAFF.

This chain connects TRBV14 to TRBJ2-5; D is perhaps TRBD1 (6 bases). The CDR3 extends over 12 amino acids. CDR1 and CDR2 from the germline V gene are SGHDN and FVKESK. V shed 6 bases and J shed 4 bases, with 9 bases lying between them. The CDR3 is CASRLTGETQYF. The CDR3 DNA reads as TGTGCCAGCAGACTGACAGGAGAGACCCAGTACTTC.

By proportion, this clone is medium-sized (0.01 to 0.1%). The gene calls are TRBV9 and TRBJ2-2; TRBD1 matches 8 bases. The CDR3 is made up of 15 amino acids. Unmatched junction bases numbered 1, after V lost 2 bases and J lost 1 base. Germline loops: CDR1 SGDLS, CDR2 YYNGEE. The CDR3 region is CASSVTGGNTGELFF. The CDR3 DNA reads as TGTGCCAGCAGCGTTACAGGGGGGAACACCGGGGAGCTGTTTTTT.

This clone is medium-sized. The gene calls are TRBV7-6 and TRBJ2-7; D unclear. Germline CDR1 is SGHVS and CDR2 is FNYEAQ. The CDR3 consists of 17 residues. V was cut by 1 base and J by 2 bases, with 18 bases left in between. The CDR3 DNA reads as TGTGCCAGCAGCTTAGGGGATGTCCGCCACCCAACCTACGAGCAGTACTTC. Translation: CASSLGDVRHPTYEQYF.

V gene TRBV6-4 combines with J gene TRBJ2-1; 16 nucleotides match TRBD2. J was trimmed by 9 bases and V by 4 bases; bases with no gene match: 6. From germline, CDR1 is MRHNA and CDR2 SNTAGT. The CDR3 has 16 amino acids. The CDR3 DNA reads TGTGCCAGCAGTGTCGGGACTAGCGGGGGGGCCGGTGAGCAGTTCTTC. Its translation: CASSVGTSGGAGEQFF.

V and J are TRBV30 and TRBJ2-7, with D maybe TRBD1 (6 bases). CDR1 and CDR2 (germline): GTSNPN, SVGIG (reference sequence). The CDR3 contains 15 residues. Trimming removed 2 bases at V and 1 base at J, with 15 bases between. The CDR3 sequence: CAWSYRVGASYEQYF. The CDR3 bases are TGTGCCTGGAGTTACAGGGTAGGGGCGTCCTACGAGCAGTACTTC.